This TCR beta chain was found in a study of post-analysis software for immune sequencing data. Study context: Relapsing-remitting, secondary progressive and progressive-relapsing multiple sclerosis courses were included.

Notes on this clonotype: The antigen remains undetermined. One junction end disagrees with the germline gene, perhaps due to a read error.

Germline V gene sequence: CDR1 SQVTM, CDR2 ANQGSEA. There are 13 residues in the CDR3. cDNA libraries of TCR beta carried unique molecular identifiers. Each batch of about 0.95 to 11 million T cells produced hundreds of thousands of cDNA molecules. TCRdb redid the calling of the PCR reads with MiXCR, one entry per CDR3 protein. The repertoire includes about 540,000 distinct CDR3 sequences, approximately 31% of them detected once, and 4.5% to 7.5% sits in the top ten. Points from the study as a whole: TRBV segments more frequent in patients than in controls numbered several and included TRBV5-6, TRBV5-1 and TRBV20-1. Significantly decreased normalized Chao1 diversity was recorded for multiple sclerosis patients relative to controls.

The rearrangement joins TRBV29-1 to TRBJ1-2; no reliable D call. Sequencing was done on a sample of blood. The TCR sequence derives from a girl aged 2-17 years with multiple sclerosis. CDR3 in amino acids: CSVELSLNYGCTF. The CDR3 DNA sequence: TGCAGCGTTGAACTTTCCCTTAACTATGGCTGCACCTTC.